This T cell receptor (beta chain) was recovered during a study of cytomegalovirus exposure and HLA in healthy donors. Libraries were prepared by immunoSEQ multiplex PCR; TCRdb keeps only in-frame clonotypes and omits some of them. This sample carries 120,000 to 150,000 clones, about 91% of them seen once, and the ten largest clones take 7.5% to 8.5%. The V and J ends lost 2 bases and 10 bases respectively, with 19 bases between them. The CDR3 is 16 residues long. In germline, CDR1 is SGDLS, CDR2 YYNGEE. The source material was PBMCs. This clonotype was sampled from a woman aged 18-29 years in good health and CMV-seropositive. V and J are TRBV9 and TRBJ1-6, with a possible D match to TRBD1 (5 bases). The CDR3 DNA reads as TGTGCCAGCAGCGTTTCCTCAGGGCCTGAGAACTCACCCCTCCACTTT. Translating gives CASSVSSGPENSPLHF.